The T cell receptor (beta chain) under discussion was sequenced for a study of blood T cell repertoires in COVID-19. The V and J ends lost 4 bases and 5 bases, in that order; junction bases with no gene match: 10. The CDR3 loop spans 17 amino acids. CDR1 LGHDT and CDR2 YNNKEL come from the germline V gene (reference sequence). The repertoire was sequenced with immunoSEQ multiplex PCR; TCRdb's copy has only in-frame clones and lacks some. The sample yields under 250,000 clones, about 83% seen once. The sequenced sample was peripheral blood. The rearrangement joins TRBV3-1 (or the pseudogene TRBV3-2) to TRBJ2-5; TRBD2 agrees at 13 bases. This clonotype was sampled from a middle-aged man with active or convalescent COVID-19. This chain's CDR3 is CASSPPTSGGGDETQYF. CDR3 nucleotides: TGTGCCAGCAGCCCGCCAACTAGCGGGGGGGGTGATGAGACCCAGTACTTC.